Shown below are 28 T cell receptor beta chains from a single sample sequenced in a study of CD8 T cells in Susac syndrome. A quantity of about 0.5 to 1 ug RNA underwent reverse transcription using random hexamers. TCRdb reprocessed the immunoSEQ multiplex PCR reads via MiXCR and lists one record per CDR3 protein. The sample has about 130,000 distinct CDR3 sequences, roughly 89% seen once. Sequencing was done on a sample of CD8+ T cells from PBMCs. Source of these receptors: a human donor with multiple sclerosis.

This sequence joins TRBV29-1 and TRBJ2-5; 9 positions match TRBD2. Germline lookup yields CDR1 SQVTM and CDR2 ANQGSEA. The CDR3 spans 14 residues. Trimming took 5 bases from V and 5 from J; bases not matched to a gene: 9. This chain's CDR3 is CSVHGGRALETQYF. The CDR3 DNA reads as TGCAGCGTTCATGGCGGGAGGGCCTTGGAGACCCAGTACTTC.

This clonotype was counted once. The J gene is TRBJ2-5, the V gene TRBV2; perhaps D is TRBD1 or TRBD2 (5 bases each). Germline V gives CDR1 SNHLY, CDR2 FYNNEI. This CDR3 has 15 amino acids. Deletions cut 3 bases from V and 5 bases from J, with 16 bases between. In DNA, the CDR3 is TGTGCCAGCAGTGAGGGGCCGGGGCTCCGTGAGACCCAGTACTTC. Translating it yields CASSEGPGLRETQYF.

DNA of the CDR3: TGCGCCAGCAGCTTGGGTCTAGACACAGATACGCAGTATTTT. This codes for CASSLGLDTDTQYF. The J gene is TRBJ2-3, the V gene TRBV5-1, with D hard to call. V was cut by 0 bases and J by 2 bases, with 7 bases left in between. Germline values: CDR1 SGHRS, CDR2 YFSETQ. This CDR3 comprises 14 residues.

The chain combines TRBV21-1 with TRBJ1-2; the listed D gene, TRBD1, was not tested against the DNA. TRBV21-1 is a documented pseudogene. The CDR3 totals 11 residues. The DNA for the CDR3 is TGTGCCAGCAGCGACCGGGACCGCTACACCTTC. Translation: CASSDRDRYTF.

This chain uses TRBV11-1 with TRBJ2-3, with D possibly called TRBD1 or TRBD2 (5 bases each). CDR3 length equals 15 residues. Trimming took off 1 base at V and 9 bases at J, with 17 bases between the two ends. Germline V lookup: CDR1 SGHAT, CDR2 FQDESV (reference sequence). The CDR3 DNA reads TGTGCCAGCAGCTTAGGACAGTCGTTAAGCGGCACGCAGTATTTT. Its translation is CASSLGQSLSGTQYF.

The gene calls are TRBV7-9 and TRBJ1-1; 9 bases are shared with TRBD1. V lost 8 bases to trimming and J lost 4 bases; unmatched junction nucleotides: 8. The CDR3 extends over 14 amino acids. CDR1 and CDR2 from the germline V gene are SEHNR and FQNEAQ (reference sequence). The CDR3: CASQTGGDLTEAFF. CDR3 DNA sequence: TGTGCCAGCCAGACAGGGGGGGATCTCACTGAAGCTTTCTTT.

V is TRBV29-1 and J is TRBJ1-4, with no clear D. This CDR3 is built from 13 residues. With 7 bases removed from V and 6 bases from J, the gap between germline ends came to 15 bases. The germline gives CDR1 SQVTM, CDR2 ANQGSEA. CDR3: CSALTRVHEKLFF. The CDR3 bases are TGCAGCGCCCTGACCCGGGTGCATGAAAAACTGTTTTTT. Together with reference TRBV29-1 and TRBJ1-4, the CDR3 gives the full variable domain: SAVISQKPSRDICQRGTSLTIQCQVDSQVTMMFWYRQQPGQSLTLIATANQGSEATYESGFVIDKFPISRPNLTFSTLTVSNMSPEDSSIYLCSALTRVHEKLFFGSGTQLSVL.

The chain is built from TRBV20-1 and TRBJ1-5; D call uncertain. The CDR3 extends over 13 amino acids. V was trimmed by 7 bases and J by 0 bases, leaving 10 bases between them. Per the germline V gene, CDR1 is DFQATT and CDR2 is SNEGSKA (reference sequence). The CDR3 is CSVIPYSNQPQHF. CDR3 DNA: TGCAGTGTAATCCCTTATAGCAATCAGCCCCAGCATTTT.

The rearrangement uses TRBV20-1 and TRBJ2-1; TRBD2 agrees at 7 bases. V lost 7 bases and J lost 9; bases outside the gene matches: 12. This CDR3 is built from 13 residues. Germline loops: CDR1 DFQATT, CDR2 SNEGSKA (reference sequence). The CDR3 protein is CSVVKREGFEQFF. The CDR3 bases are TGCAGTGTTGTAAAGCGGGAAGGTTTTGAGCAGTTCTTC.

This sequence joins TRBV5-4 and TRBJ2-1, with D maybe TRBD2 (6 bases). CDR3 length: 15 residues. Germline CDR1 reads SGHNT; CDR2 reads YYREEE (reference sequence). V lost 0 bases to trimming and J lost 2 bases, with 9 bases between them. CDR3 coding DNA: TGTGCCAGCAGCTTGGAGGAGGGGACCTACAATGAGCAGTTCTTC. Amino acid sequence: CASSLEEGTYNEQFF.

This clonotype occurred once. The chain is built from TRBV4-1 and TRBJ2-7; tentative D call: TRBD1 (5 bases). This CDR3 has 13 residues. Looked up from germline, CDR1 is MGHRA and CDR2 is YSYEKL. V was trimmed by 8 bases and J by 0 bases, leaving 11 bases between them. The CDR3 reads CASGAVSSYEQYF. In DNA form, the CDR3 reads TGCGCCAGCGGGGCGGTAAGCTCCTACGAGCAGTACTTC.

The chain is built from TRBV19 and TRBJ1-5; no clear D gene. The germline CDR1 and CDR2 sequences are LNHDA and SQIVND (reference sequence). The CDR3 loop spans 16 amino acids. The V end was cut by 2 bases, the J end by 0 bases, with 11 bases between. The CDR3 spells CASSINGFYSNQPQHF. In DNA, the CDR3 is TGTGCCAGTAGTATAAACGGGTTCTATAGCAATCAGCCCCAGCATTTT. Combining the CDR3 with reference TRBV19 and TRBJ1-5 gives the whole variable domain DGGITQSPKYLFRKEGQNVTLSCEQNLNHDAMYWYRQDPGQGLRLIYYSQIVNDFQKGDIAEGYSVSREKKESFPLTVTSAQKNPTAFYLCASSINGFYSNQPQHFGDGTRLSIL.

This clonotype occurred once. The rearrangement uses TRBV4-2 and TRBJ2-7; D is ambiguous. The CDR3 loop spans 13 amino acids. V lost 5 bases and J lost 3, with 11 bases in between. Germline V gene lookup returns CDR1 LGHNA and CDR2 YNFKEQ. This chain's CDR3 is CASSSSGFYEQYF. CDR3 nucleotide sequence: TGTGCCAGCAGCTCGAGTGGATTCTACGAGCAGTACTTC.

The chain has TRBV29-1 and TRBJ2-7, with 13 bases matching TRBD2. Trimming took 6 bases from V and 5 from J; bases not matched to a gene: 13. Germline V CDR1 and CDR2: SQVTM, ANQGSEA. This CDR3 spans 16 amino acids. CDR3: CSVDHGPGLAGNEQYF. CDR3 in DNA: TGCAGCGTGGACCATGGGCCGGGACTAGCGGGAAACGAGCAGTACTTC.

The chain is built from TRBV4-1 and TRBJ2-6; no reliable D call. Germline V lookup: CDR1 MGHRA, CDR2 YSYEKL. The CDR3 loop spans 15 amino acids. The germline V and J ends were trimmed by 2 bases and 4 bases, with 9 bases remaining between them. As DNA, the CDR3 is TGCGCCAGCAGCCAACTGAGGTCCGGGGCCAACGTCCTGACTTTC. Translated, it gives CASSQLRSGANVLTF.

This clonotype was observed a single time. This chain uses TRBV20-1 with TRBJ1-2, with D maybe TRBD1 (5 bases). The CDR3 totals 11 residues. CDR1 DFQATT and CDR2 SNEGSKA come from the germline V gene (reference sequence). V shed 5 bases and J shed 9 bases, with 13 bases lying between them. The CDR3 DNA reads TGCAGTGCTCGACTCCAGGGTCGCTACACCTTC. Translated: CSARLQGRYTF.

V is TRBV9 and J is TRBJ2-1, with 12 positions matching TRBD2. Germline V lookup: CDR1 SGDLS, CDR2 YYNGEE. CDR3 length: 15 residues. Germline trimming cut 5 bases from V and 8 bases from J; bases unmatched to any gene: 8. The CDR3 region is CASRAGLAGSHEQFF. As DNA, the CDR3 is TGTGCCAGCAGAGCCGGACTAGCGGGGAGCCATGAGCAGTTCTTC. Full variable domain (outside the CDR3, taken from reference TRBV9 and TRBJ2-1): DSGVTQTPKHLITATGQRVTLRCSPRSGDLSVYWYQQSLDQGLQFLIQYYNGEERAKGNILERFSAQQFPDLHSELNLSSLELGDSALYFCASRAGLAGSHEQFFGPGTRLTVL.

This rearrangement joins TRBV27 to TRBJ1-1; a possible D gene is TRBD1 (5 bases). V was shortened by 7 bases and J by 1 base, with 10 bases between the two germline ends. Germline V gives CDR1 MNHEY, CDR2 SMNVEV (reference sequence). There are 13 residues in the CDR3. The CDR3 loop is CASIGTANTEAFF. In DNA form, the CDR3 reads TGTGCCAGCATCGGGACGGCGAACACTGAAGCTTTCTTT.

This chain connects TRBV7-8 to TRBJ1-1; no clear D. V was trimmed by 2 bases and J by 0 bases, leaving 7 bases between them. The germline V gene has CDR1 SGHVS and CDR2 FQNEAQ. This CDR3 is built from 14 residues. The CDR3: CASSLLRLNTEAFF. Written as DNA, the CDR3 is TGTGCCAGCAGCTTACTTCGGTTGAACACTGAAGCTTTCTTT.

The gene calls are TRBV7-9 and TRBJ2-7; the D gene is possibly TRBD2 (5 bases). V was pared by 11 bases and J by 1 base, with 9 bases between. This CDR3 has 11 amino acids. Germline V gene sequence: CDR1 SEHNR, CDR2 FQNEAQ (reference sequence). Here the CDR3 reads CASTGSYEQYF. For the CDR3, the DNA is TGTGCCTCAACGGGGTCCTACGAGCAGTACTTC.

The V and J genes are TRBV29-1 and TRBJ2-5; weak D call: TRBD1 (5 bases). The CDR3 is 14 amino acids. Trimming took off 4 bases at V and 3 bases at J, with 15 bases between the two ends. Germline values: CDR1 SQVTM, CDR2 ANQGSEA. In DNA form, the CDR3 reads TGCAGCGTTGGGGCCAGGGATAGGGAAGAGACCCAGTACTTC. As protein: CSVGARDREETQYF.

The chain has TRBV7-2 and TRBJ2-7; TRBD1 matches at 12 bases. The junction had 6 bases not matched to a gene; V was cut back by 5 bases and J by 4 bases. Per the germline V gene, CDR1 is SGHTA and CDR2 is FQGNSA. The CDR3 sequence is 15 residues long. The CDR3: CASSPGTGGVYEQYF. The CDR3 DNA reads TGTGCCAGCAGCCCCGGGACAGGGGGCGTGTACGAGCAGTACTTC.

The rearrangement joins TRBV9 to TRBJ1-1; D possibly corresponds to TRBD1 (6 bases). Germline V gene lookup returns CDR1 SGDLS and CDR2 YYNGEE. The V end lost 0 bases, the J end lost 4 bases, and 10 bases lay between the germline ends. CDR3 length equals 14 residues. The CDR3 DNA reads as TGTGCCAGCAGCGTAGGACAGGAGGGCACTGAAGCTTTCTTT. Amino acids: CASSVGQEGTEAFF.

V gene TRBV4-1 combines with J gene TRBJ2-3; 7 bases are shared with TRBD2. V trimming: 0 bases; J trimming: 5 bases; junction bases outside the gene matches: 5. Germline V gives CDR1 MGHRA, CDR2 YSYEKL. There are 15 residues in the CDR3. CDR3 DNA sequence: TGCGCCAGCAGCCAAGAAGCGCGGGAGAGAGATACGCAGTATTTT. Its translation is CASSQEARERDTQYF.

The J gene is TRBJ1-1, the V gene TRBV9, with 9 bases lining up with TRBD1. The CDR3 has 15 amino acids. Looked up from germline, CDR1 is SGDLS and CDR2 is YYNGEE. After removal of 5 bases from V and 4 bases from J, the junction contained 9 bases not matched to a gene. CDR3 nucleotide sequence: TGTGCCAGCAGTGTTACGGGGACAGGGATCACTGAAGCTTTCTTT. It codes for CASSVTGTGITEAFF.

The chain couples TRBV12-3 or TRBV12-4 to TRBJ2-3, with 12 bases matching TRBD2. This CDR3 is built from 15 residues. V lost 5 bases, J lost 5 bases, and 5 bases stayed unmatched. The CDR3 region has the DNA TGTGCCAGCAGTACGACTAGCGGGAGTGTAGATACGCAGTATTTT. This translates into CASSTTSGSVDTQYF.

The chain employs TRBV25-1 and TRBJ2-2; D remains unclear. The CDR3 has 17 amino acids. The V end lost 7 bases, the J end lost 1 base, and 19 bases lay between the germline ends. Germline V CDR1 and CDR2: MGHDK, SYGVNS. The CDR3 loop reads CASKSETILGNTGELFF. CDR3 nucleotide sequence: TGTGCCAGCAAATCGGAAACCATATTGGGGAACACCGGGGAGCTGTTTTTT.

The chain recombines TRBV7-6 with TRBJ2-7, with D unresolved. The germline V and J ends were trimmed by 3 bases and 2 bases, with 8 bases remaining between them. The germline gives CDR1 SGHVS, CDR2 FNYEAQ. The CDR3 runs to 13 residues. The CDR3 sequence is CASSLDLTYEQYF. CDR3 DNA sequence: TGTGCCAGCAGCTTGGATTTGACCTACGAGCAGTACTTC.